The present T cell receptor beta chain was sequenced within a study of response to subunit inactivated influenza vaccine. General observations from the study: Authors suggested few new T cells are recruited by each seasonal influenza vaccination.

Via MiXCR, TCRdb re-called the RT-PCR reads, giving one row per CDR3 protein. The table includes hundreds of thousands of distinct CDR3 sequences, less than 30% detected once. CDR1 SGDLS and CDR2 YYNGEE come from the germline V gene. V gave up 4 bases and J gave up 4 bases; unmatched junction bases: 8. The CDR3 runs to 17 residues. A note on this clonotype: Its antigen is not identified.

The receptor comes from a man in his forties or fifties who received an inactivated influenza vaccine. The rearrangement links TRBV9 to TRBJ2-5; 15 nucleotides line up with TRBD2. The sequencing here drew on CD4+ T cells sorted from PBMCs, taken 5 days after vaccination. DNA for the CDR3: TGTGCCAGCAGCATCGGACTAGCGGGGGGGAGGGGAGAGACCCAGTACTTC. This sequence encodes CASSIGLAGGRGETQYF.